What follows are 10 T cell receptor beta chains derived from one specimen sequenced in a study of T cells in Graves' hyperthyroidism and ophthalmopathy. Regions amplified from RNA transcripts were the TCR beta CDR3 regions. First-round RT-PCR with HTBI primers amplified the TCR CDR3 region. TCRdb reprocessed the multiplex PCR reads with MiXCR, giving one entry per CDR3 protein. The top ten hold 15% to 20% of the sample, which has 690,000 or so distinct CDR3 sequences, around 19% seen once. Source material: blood. The receptors stem from a woman aged 45-59 years with Graves' hyperthyroidism that later progressed to Graves' ophthalmopathy.

This clonotype has just a few counts. The genes are TRBV3-1 and TRBJ1-3, with D unresolved. Trimming removed 7 bases at V and 0 bases at J, with 10 bases between. The germline V gene has CDR1 LGHDT and CDR2 YNNKEL (reference sequence). This CDR3 spans 14 amino acids. CDR3 sequence (DNA): TGTGCCAGCACCACGTCGGCCTCTGGAAACACCATATATTTT. This translates into CASTTSASGNTIYF.

This clonotype was recorded at least ten times. This sequence joins TRBV12-3 or TRBV12-4 and TRBJ1-5, with D unresolved. This CDR3 spans 14 amino acids. V was shortened by 0 bases and J by 6 bases, with 9 bases between the two germline ends. The CDR3 is CASSLAPAGQPQHF. The CDR3, as DNA: TGTGCCAGCAGTTTAGCCCCGGCCGGTCAGCCCCAGCATTTT.

This clonotype was found many times. This chain connects TRBV6-1 to TRBJ2-5, with TRBD2 as a possible D gene (5 bases). The germline V gene encodes CDR1 MNHNS and CDR2 SASEGT. The CDR3 loop spans 18 amino acids. V lost 4 bases to trimming and J lost 2 bases, with 23 bases between them. CDR3: CASSGPKTLWTQQETQYF. In DNA, the CDR3 is TGTGCCAGCAGTGGACCCAAGACCCTCTGGACTCAGCAAGAGACCCAGTACTTC.

In its sample, this clonotype was seen a few times. The V gene is TRBV7-2, the J gene TRBJ1-1; weak D call: TRBD1 (5 bases). Trimming took 1 base from V and 7 from J, leaving 16 bases between them. This CDR3 region has 15 residues. Germline V CDR1 and CDR2: SGHTA, FQGNSA. CDR3 sequence (DNA): TGTGCCAGCAGCTTAGGGGCGGCGTGGGGGAGTGAAGCTTTCTTT. Translated, it gives CASSLGAAWGSEAFF.

This clonotype appeared many times. V usage is TRBV3-1 and J usage is TRBJ2-7, with D perhaps matching TRBD1 or TRBD2 (5 bases each). Trimming pared 0 bases from V and 3 bases from J, leaving 9 bases between. This CDR3 contains 14 residues. CDR1 LGHDT and CDR2 YNNKEL come from the germline V gene (reference sequence). The CDR3 reads CASSQEAGGYEQYF. CDR3 nucleotide sequence: TGTGCCAGCAGCCAAGAAGCTGGGGGCTACGAGCAGTACTTC.

Worth noting for this clonotype: A single base separates this from a much larger clone, so it may be a read error. J is TRBJ2-2 and V is TRBV7-2, with D unclear. Trimming shortened V by 8 bases and J by 6 bases, and 13 bases separated the two germline ends. The CDR3 is made up of 13 amino acids. Germline CDR1 SGHTA, CDR2 FQGNSA. This CDR3 reads CTSAPWVPGELFF. The CDR3 DNA follows: TGTACCAGCGCCCCGTGGGTGCCCGGGGAGCTGTTTTTT. The variable domain in full, with the rest retrieved from reference TRBV7-2 and TRBJ2-2, is GAGVSQSPSNKVTEKGKDVELRCDPISGHTALYWYRQSLGQGLEFLIYFQGNSAPDKSGLPSDRFSAERTGGSVSTLTIQRTQQEDSAVYLCTSAPWVPGELFFGEGSRLTVL.

The J gene is TRBJ2-1, the V gene TRBV27, with 8 bases that match TRBD2. Germline lookup yields CDR1 MNHEY and CDR2 SMNVEV (reference sequence). V shed 4 bases and J 0 bases; nucleotides not matched to a gene: 8. The CDR3 consists of 17 residues. CDR3 region: CASSSFSGASSYNEQFF. The CDR3, as DNA: TGTGCCAGCAGTTCCTTTAGCGGGGCAAGCTCCTACAATGAGCAGTTCTTC.

This clonotype has just a few counts. The chain is built from TRBV3-1 and TRBJ2-1, with D maybe TRBD1 (6 bases). Germline values: CDR1 LGHDT, CDR2 YNNKEL (reference sequence). The germline V and J ends were trimmed by 0 bases and 4 bases, with 10 bases remaining between them. This CDR3 spans 15 amino acids. The CDR3 protein is CASSQEWGPYNEQFF. The CDR3 DNA sequence: TGTGCCAGCAGCCAAGAGTGGGGGCCTTACAATGAGCAGTTCTTC.

The chain links TRBV27 to TRBJ2-7; possibly TRBD1 for D (5 bases). The CDR3 loop spans 13 amino acids. Germline V lookup: CDR1 MNHEY, CDR2 SMNVEV (reference sequence). The V end was cut by 6 bases, the J end by 4 bases, with 13 bases between. The CDR3 sequence is CASRNGRAYEQYF. The CDR3 DNA follows: TGTGCCAGCAGGAATGGCAGGGCTTACGAGCAGTACTTC.

The V gene is TRBV7-6, the J gene TRBJ2-3, with no clear D. Germline loops: CDR1 SGHVS, CDR2 FNYEAQ. V was clipped by 1 base and J by 0 bases, with 8 bases between them. This CDR3 region has 15 residues. As DNA, the CDR3 is TGTGCCAGCAGCTTAGTGTCGGCTAGCACAGATACGCAGTATTTT. The encoded protein is CASSLVSASTDTQYF.